One sample yielded the 2 T cell receptor beta chains listed below, sequenced in a study of blood T cell repertoires in COVID-19. Measured with immunoSEQ multiplex PCR; TCRdb has only the in-frame clones, and not every one. The sample shows about 92,000 clones, roughly 80% of them seen only once. The sample consisted of peripheral blood. The receptor set was obtained from a woman of 80 years or more with active or convalescent COVID-19.

The chain recombines TRBV27 with TRBJ2-5, with TRBD2 as a possible D gene (5 bases). CDR3 length: 15 residues. Germline CDR1 reads MNHEY; CDR2 reads SMNVEV (reference sequence). V lost 1 base and J 3 bases, leaving 12 bases between the germline ends. CDR3 in amino acids: CASSLLGAAEETQYF. CDR3 sequence (DNA): TGTGCCAGCAGTTTATTAGGAGCGGCTGAAGAGACCCAGTACTTC.

The chain joins TRBV19 to TRBJ2-1, with TRBD2 matching 11 bases. The CDR3 runs to 15 residues. Unmatched junction bases numbered 6, after V lost 9 bases and J lost 2 bases. CDR1 and CDR2 (germline): LNHDA, SQIVND (reference sequence). CDR3 nucleotide sequence: TGTGCCAGCGGGACTAGCGGATTCACCTACAATGAGCAGTTCTTC. It encodes CASGTSGFTYNEQFF.